A selection of T cell receptor beta chains follows, all from one sample in a study of blood T cell repertoires in COVID-19. This table comes from immunoSEQ multiplex PCR, and its TCRdb copy is limited to in-frame clones, with some not included. This sample has fewer than 200,000 clones, with 70% to 90% found just once. Sequenced input: peripheral blood. The origin of the receptors is a man between 18 and 29 years old who had recovered from COVID-19. The CDR3 runs from the conserved cysteine through the conserved F or W. The D gene is left open where the match is weak. Where a row states a size, it is once, few, many or the class of an expanded clone; other rows omit it.

>TRBD2|TRBV11-2|-|TRBJ2-2
CASSSGRGTGELFF
TGTGCCAGCAGCTCCGGGAGGGGTACCGGGGAGCTGTTTTTT
>TRBD2|TRBV4-1|-|TRBJ2-4
CASSSAPRGERNIQYF
TGCGCCAGCAGCTCGGCCCCCCGGGGGGAGAGAAACATTCAGTACTTC
>-|TRBV4-2|-|TRBJ1-5
CASSQDGQSNQPQHF
TGTGCCAGCAGCCAAGATGGCCAGAGCAATCAGCCCCAGCATTTT
>-|TRBV18|-|TRBJ2-5
CATSEGGDQETQYF
TGTGCCACCTCAGAAGGGGGGGACCAAGAGACCCAGTACTTC
>TRBD1|TRBV7-9|-|TRBJ1-2
CASSAGGSGGYTF
TGTGCCAGCAGCGCAGGGGGAAGTGGTGGCTACACCTTC
>-|TRBV9|-|TRBJ2-3
CASSLNSDTQYF
TGTGCCAGCAGCCTCAACTCAGATACGCAGTATTTT
>TRBD2|TRBV27|few|TRBJ2-1
CASSLWTSGRGEQFF
TGTGCCAGCAGTTTATGGACTAGCGGGAGAGGTGAGCAGTTCTTC
>-|TRBV7-2|once|TRBJ2-1
CASSFLVTGGGYNEQFF
TGTGCCAGCAGTTTTTTAGTAACAGGGGGGGGGTACAATGAGCAGTTCTTC
>-|TRBV11-2|-|TRBJ2-7
CASSLEPQAGFTYLEQYF
TGTGCCAGCAGCTTAGAGCCCCAAGCCGGGTTCACTTACCTAGAGCAGTACTTC
>TRBD1|TRBV5-1|-|TRBJ1-1
CASSWDGTGGTEAFF
TGCGCCAGCAGCTGGGACGGGACAGGGGGCACTGAAGCTTTCTTT
>TRBD1|TRBV4-2|-|TRBJ1-2
CASSQYSTGDYGYTF
TGTGCCAGCAGCCAATATTCAACAGGGGACTATGGCTACACCTTC
>TRBD1|TRBV7-6|-|TRBJ2-7
CASSLTGNEQYF
TGTGCCAGCAGCCTGACAGGGAACGAGCAGTACTTC
>TRBD2|TRBV9|-|TRBJ2-7
CASSPQAGGVYEQYF
TGTGCCAGCAGCCCACAGGCGGGAGGGGTCTACGAGCAGTACTTC
>TRBD1|TRBV5-4|-|TRBJ2-7
CASSLDPTGARYEQYF
TGTGCCAGCAGCTTGGATCCGACAGGGGCTAGGTACGAGCAGTACTTC
>-|TRBV5-4|-|TRBJ1-6
CASSYRGRSPLHF
TGTGCCAGCAGCTATCGGGGTCGGTCACCCCTCCACTTT
>-|TRBV5-1|-|TRBJ1-1
CASSLAQMNTEAFF
TGCGCCAGCAGCTTGGCTCAGATGAACACTGAAGCTTTCTTT
>TRBD1|TRBV7-8|once|TRBJ2-2
CASRSTGQINTGELFF
TGTGCCAGCAGATCTACGGGACAGATAAACACCGGGGAGCTGTTTTTT
>TRBD1|TRBV25-1|-|TRBJ1-2
CASSEFGTDGYTF
TGTGCCAGCAGTGAATTCGGGACAGACGGCTACACCTTC
>-|TRBV28|-|TRBJ1-1
CASSRGGGTEAFF
TGTGCCAGCAGTCGAGGGGGGGGGACTGAAGCTTTCTTT
>-|TRBV27|-|TRBJ2-3
CASSRRGIDTQYF
TGTGCCAGCAGTCGCAGGGGAATAGATACGCAGTATTTT
>-|TRBV20-1|-|TRBJ2-5
CSAITRETQYF
TGCAGTGCTATTACTAGGGAGACCCAGTACTTC
>TRBD1|TRBV7-2|-|TRBJ1-1
CASSFSGTGAGTEAFF
TGTGCCAGCAGCTTTTCAGGGACAGGGGCCGGCACTGAAGCTTTCTTT
>-|TRBV7-2|-|TRBJ2-4
CASSPQASKNIQYF
TGTGCCAGCAGCCCGCAAGCTTCCAAAAACATTCAGTACTTC
>TRBD1|TRBV19|-|TRBJ2-2
CASSMDRGITGELFF
TGTGCCAGTAGTATGGACAGGGGGATAACCGGGGAGCTGTTTTTT
>-|TRBV7-9|-|TRBJ1-1
CASSLSGAYTEAFF
TGTGCCAGCAGCTTGTCAGGGGCGTACACTGAAGCTTTCTTT
>-|TRBV3-1/TRBV3-2|-|TRBJ2-1
CASSRATNYNEQFF
TGTGCCAGCAGCCGGGCGACAAACTACAATGAGCAGTTCTTC
>-|TRBV7-2|-|TRBJ1-5
CASSADSLNQPQHF
TGTGCCAGCAGCGCGGACAGTCTCAATCAGCCCCAGCATTTT
>TRBD1|TRBV9|-|TRBJ1-2
CASSPRTGPQSGYTF
TGTGCCAGCAGCCCCCGGACAGGGCCCCAGTCTGGCTACACCTTC
>-|TRBV12-5|-|TRBJ1-5
CASGLAGVQPQHF
TGTGCTAGTGGTTTGGCGGGGGTGCAGCCCCAGCATTTT
>-|TRBV24-1|-|TRBJ1-1
CATSDGAANTEAFF
TGTGCCACCAGTGATGGTGCGGCAAACACTGAAGCTTTCTTT
>-|TRBV29-1|-|TRBJ2-7
CSVEFIGNYEQYF
TGCAGCGTTGAGTTTATCGGGAACTACGAGCAGTACTTC
>-|TRBV19|-|TRBJ1-1
CASRGGYVAEAFF
TGTGCCAGTAGAGGAGGGTATGTCGCTGAAGCTTTCTTT
>TRBD1|TRBV28|-|TRBJ1-4
CASSSGQGLTTNEKLFF
TGTGCCAGCAGCTCCGGACAGGGGCTCACAACTAATGAAAAACTGTTTTTT
>-|TRBV19|-|TRBJ1-6
CASKQTSGNSPLHF
TGTGCCAGTAAGCAAACTTCGGGAAATTCACCCCTCCACTTT
>-|TRBV4-1|-|TRBJ2-5
CASSLFIRETQYF
TGCGCCAGCAGCCTTTTCATTCGGGAGACCCAGTACTTC
>TRBD1|TRBV7-9|-|TRBJ2-7
CASSYDRVSYEQYF
TGTGCCAGCAGTTACGACAGGGTTTCCTACGAGCAGTACTTC
>TRBD2|TRBV7-9|-|TRBJ2-7
CASSLPSGTYEQYF
TGTGCCAGCAGCTTACCTAGCGGAACCTACGAGCAGTACTTC
>TRBD1|TRBV6-5|-|TRBJ1-3
CASSVDRGSGNTIYF
TGTGCCAGCAGCGTGGACAGGGGATCTGGAAACACCATATATTTT
>-|TRBV2|-|TRBJ1-6
CASRRQWTENSPLHF
TGTGCCAGCAGAAGACAGTGGACCGAGAATTCACCCCTCCACTTT
>TRBD1|TRBV5-6|-|TRBJ2-5
CASSLRQGGPQETQYF
TGTGCCAGCAGCTTACGACAGGGGGGACCCCAAGAGACCCAGTACTTC
>TRBD2|TRBV5-4|-|TRBJ2-1
CASSLAREWPYNEQFF
TGTGCCAGCAGCTTGGCGCGGGAGTGGCCCTACAATGAGCAGTTCTTC
>-|TRBV3-1/TRBV3-2|once|TRBJ2-7
CASSLKMDFGEQYF
TGTGCCAGCAGCCTTAAGATGGACTTCGGCGAGCAGTACTTC
>-|TRBV6-6|-|TRBJ2-7
CASSYSGRSSYEQYF
TGTGCCAGCAGTTACTCGGGCCGAAGCTCCTACGAGCAGTACTTC
>-|TRBV18|-|TRBJ1-1
CASSPFQGLLSNTEAFF
TGTGCCAGCTCACCCTTTCAGGGACTACTATCGAACACTGAAGCTTTCTTT
>-|TRBV7-9|-|TRBJ2-7
CASSSQAVAAYEQYF
TGTGCCAGCAGTTCTCAAGCGGTAGCGGCCTACGAGCAGTACTTC
>TRBD1|TRBV18|-|TRBJ1-2
CASSLQGTLGGYTF
TGTGCCAGCTCACTACAGGGGACCCTTGGTGGCTACACCTTC
>TRBD1|TRBV7-8|-|TRBJ2-7
CASSPTGQLTYEQYF
TGTGCCAGCAGCCCCACGGGACAGCTGACCTACGAGCAGTACTTC
>TRBD1|TRBV7-9|-|TRBJ1-1
CASRQGANTEAFF
TGTGCCAGCAGGCAGGGGGCAAACACTGAAGCTTTCTTT
>TRBD1|TRBV9|-|TRBJ2-7
CASSVGGTGLYEQYF
TGTGCCAGCAGCGTAGGAGGGACAGGGCTCTACGAGCAGTACTTC
>-|TRBV28|-|TRBJ1-1
CASSLSGGAGEKAFF
TGTGCCAGCAGTTTATCAGGTGGGGCAGGGGAAAAAGCTTTCTTT
>TRBD2|TRBV2|many|TRBJ2-1
CASSASGSIGEQFF
TGTGCCAGCAGTGCTAGCGGGAGTATCGGTGAGCAGTTCTTC
>TRBD2|TRBV29-1|-|TRBJ2-3
CSGIGTSGRSLSDTQYF
TGCAGCGGCATAGGGACTAGCGGGAGATCCCTCTCAGATACGCAGTATTTT
>TRBD1|TRBV7-7|once|TRBJ2-5
CASSFDRGETQYF
TGTGCTAGCAGCTTCGACAGGGGAGAGACCCAGTACTTC